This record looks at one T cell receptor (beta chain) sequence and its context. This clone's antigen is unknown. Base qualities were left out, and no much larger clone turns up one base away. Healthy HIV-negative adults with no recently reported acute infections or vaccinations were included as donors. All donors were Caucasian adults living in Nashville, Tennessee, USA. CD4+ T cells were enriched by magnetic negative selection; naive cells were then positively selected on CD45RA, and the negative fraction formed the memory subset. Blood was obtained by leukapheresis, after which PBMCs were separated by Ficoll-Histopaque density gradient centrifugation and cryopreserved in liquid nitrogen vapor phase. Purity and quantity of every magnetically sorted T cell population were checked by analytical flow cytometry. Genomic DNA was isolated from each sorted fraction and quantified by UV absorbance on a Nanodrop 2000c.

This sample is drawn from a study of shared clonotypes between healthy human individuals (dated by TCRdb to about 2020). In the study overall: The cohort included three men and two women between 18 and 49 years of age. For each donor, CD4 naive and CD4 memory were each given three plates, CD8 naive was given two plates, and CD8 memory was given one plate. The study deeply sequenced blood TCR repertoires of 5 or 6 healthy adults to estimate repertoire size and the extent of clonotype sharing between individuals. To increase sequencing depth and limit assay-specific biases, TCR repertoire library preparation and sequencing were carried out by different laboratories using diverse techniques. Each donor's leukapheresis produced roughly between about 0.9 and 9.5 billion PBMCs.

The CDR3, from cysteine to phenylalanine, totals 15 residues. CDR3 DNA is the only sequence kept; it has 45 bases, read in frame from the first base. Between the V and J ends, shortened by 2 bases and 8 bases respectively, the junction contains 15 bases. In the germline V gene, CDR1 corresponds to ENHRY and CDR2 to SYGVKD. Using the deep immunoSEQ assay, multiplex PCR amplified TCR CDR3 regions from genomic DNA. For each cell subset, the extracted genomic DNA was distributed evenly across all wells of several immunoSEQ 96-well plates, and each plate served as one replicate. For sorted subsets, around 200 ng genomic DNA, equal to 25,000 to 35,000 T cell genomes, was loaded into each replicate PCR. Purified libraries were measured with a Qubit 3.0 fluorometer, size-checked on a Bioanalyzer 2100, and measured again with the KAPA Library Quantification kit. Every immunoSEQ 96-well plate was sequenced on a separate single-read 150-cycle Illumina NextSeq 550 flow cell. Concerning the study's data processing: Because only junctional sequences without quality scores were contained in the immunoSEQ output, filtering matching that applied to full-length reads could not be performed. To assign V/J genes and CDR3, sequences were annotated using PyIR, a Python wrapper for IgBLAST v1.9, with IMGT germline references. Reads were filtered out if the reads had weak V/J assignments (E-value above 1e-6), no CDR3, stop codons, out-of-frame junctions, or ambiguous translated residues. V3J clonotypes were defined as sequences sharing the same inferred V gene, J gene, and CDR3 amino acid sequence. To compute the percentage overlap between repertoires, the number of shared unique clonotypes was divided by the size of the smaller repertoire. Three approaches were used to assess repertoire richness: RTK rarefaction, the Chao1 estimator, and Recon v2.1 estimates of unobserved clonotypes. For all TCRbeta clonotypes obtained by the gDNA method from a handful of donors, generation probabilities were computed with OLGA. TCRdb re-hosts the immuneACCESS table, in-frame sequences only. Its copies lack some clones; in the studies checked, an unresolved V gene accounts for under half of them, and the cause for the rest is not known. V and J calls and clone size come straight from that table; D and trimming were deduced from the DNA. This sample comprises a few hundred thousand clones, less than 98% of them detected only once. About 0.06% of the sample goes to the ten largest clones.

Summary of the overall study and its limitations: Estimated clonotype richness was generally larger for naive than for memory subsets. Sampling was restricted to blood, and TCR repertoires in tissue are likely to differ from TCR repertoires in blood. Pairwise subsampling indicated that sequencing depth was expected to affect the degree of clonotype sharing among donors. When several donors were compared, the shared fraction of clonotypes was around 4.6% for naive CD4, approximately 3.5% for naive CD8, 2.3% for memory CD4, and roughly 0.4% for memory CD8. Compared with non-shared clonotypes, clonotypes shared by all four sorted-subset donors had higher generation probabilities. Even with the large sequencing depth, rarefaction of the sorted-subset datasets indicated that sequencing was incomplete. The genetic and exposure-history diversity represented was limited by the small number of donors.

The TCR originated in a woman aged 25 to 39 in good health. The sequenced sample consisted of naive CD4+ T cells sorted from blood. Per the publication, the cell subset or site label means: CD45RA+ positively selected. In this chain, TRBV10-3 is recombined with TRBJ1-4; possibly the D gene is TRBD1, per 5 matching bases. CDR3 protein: CAISETSQGGEKLFF. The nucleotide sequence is TGTGCCATCAGTGAGACTTCCCAGGGAGGGGAAAAACTGTTTTTT.